This is a list of T cell receptor beta chains from one sample in a study of blood T cell repertoires in COVID-19. TCRdb keeps only in-frame clones here, not all; method: immunoSEQ multiplex PCR. The sample consists of some 380,000 clones, around 87% of them appearing once. Input material: PBMCs or T cells enriched from blood (not recorded which). The receptors originated from a man under 40 who had recovered from COVID-19. Both conserved end residues are part of each CDR3. A D gene is named only where the DNA matches it firmly. The size field is filled for only some rows; it gives once, few, many or a size class.

D: TRBD1; J: TRBJ1-2; V: TRBV5-1; size: .; CDR3: CASSLVQGADYGYTF; DNA: TGCGCCAGCAGCTTGGTCCAGGGGGCGGACTATGGCTACACCTTC
D: TRBD1; J: TRBJ1-2; V: TRBV19; size: .; CDR3: CASGAGTGVNGYTF; DNA: TGTGCCAGTGGCGCCGGGACAGGGGTTAATGGCTACACCTTC
D: .; J: TRBJ1-2; V: TRBV7-2; size: .; CDR3: CASSPGGDYGYTF; DNA: TGTGCCAGCAGCCCTGGCGGAGACTATGGCTACACCTTC
D: TRBD1; J: TRBJ1-2; V: TRBV12-3/TRBV12-4; size: once; CDR3: CASRFRGLLGYTF; DNA: TGTGCCAGCAGGTTCAGGGGGTTGCTTGGCTACACCTTC
D: .; J: TRBJ2-7; V: TRBV30; size: .; CDR3: CAWSVAGREQYF; DNA: TGTGCCTGGAGTGTGGCAGGGCGGGAGCAGTACTTC
D: .; J: TRBJ1-1; V: TRBV28; size: .; CDR3: CASRAGWSTEAFF; DNA: TGTGCCAGCAGGGCAGGGTGGAGCACTGAAGCTTTCTTT
D: TRBD1; J: TRBJ2-2; V: TRBV19; size: once; CDR3: CASSADRGPGELFF; DNA: TGTGCCAGTAGTGCAGACAGGGGCCCCGGGGAGCTGTTTTTT
D: TRBD1; J: TRBJ1-2; V: TRBV5-1; size: .; CDR3: CASSPGQDDYGYTF; DNA: TGCGCCAGCAGCCCAGGACAGGACGACTATGGCTACACCTTC
D: .; J: TRBJ1-6; V: TRBV30; size: .; CDR3: CAWNQGSPNSPLHF; DNA: TGTGCCTGGAACCAGGGGTCCCCAAATTCACCCCTCCACTTT
D: .; J: TRBJ1-5; V: TRBV30; size: once; CDR3: CAWSVHRTGNSNQPQHF; DNA: TGTGCCTGGAGTGTACACCGGACGGGGAATAGCAATCAGCCCCAGCATTTT
D: .; J: TRBJ1-2; V: TRBV5-1; size: .; CDR3: CASSERARDYGYTF; DNA: TGCGCCAGCAGCGAGAGGGCCCGCGACTATGGCTACACCTTC
D: .; J: TRBJ2-7; V: TRBV27; size: once; CDR3: CASSFDRKTYEQYF; DNA: TGTGCCAGCAGCTTCGACAGAAAGACCTACGAGCAGTACTTC
D: .; J: TRBJ1-5; V: TRBV7-9; size: .; CDR3: CASSLAREGSNQPQHF; DNA: TGTGCCAGCAGCTTAGCCAGGGAGGGGAGCAATCAGCCCCAGCATTTT
D: TRBD1; J: TRBJ2-1; V: TRBV7-6; size: .; CDR3: CASSLIGTGYNEQFF; DNA: TGTGCCAGCAGCTTAATCGGGACAGGATACAATGAGCAGTTCTTC
D: TRBD2; J: TRBJ2-7; V: TRBV3-1/TRBV3-2; size: once; CDR3: CASSQAWGGSYEQYF; DNA: TGTGCCAGCAGCCAAGCTTGGGGGGGGAGCTACGAGCAGTACTTC
D: .; J: TRBJ2-2; V: TRBV5-1; size: .; CDR3: CASSLEPSGGELFF; DNA: TGCGCCAGCAGCCTGGAACCATCGGGCGGGGAGCTGTTTTTT
D: .; J: TRBJ1-1; V: TRBV7-9; size: few; CDR3: CASSVQENTEAFF; DNA: TGTGCCAGCAGCGTACAAGAGAACACTGAAGCTTTCTTT
D: TRBD1; J: TRBJ1-1; V: TRBV7-7; size: .; CDR3: CASSPDRDTEAFF; DNA: TGTGCCAGCAGCCCTGACAGGGACACTGAAGCTTTCTTT
D: .; J: TRBJ2-3; V: TRBV18; size: .; CDR3: CASSPTGSTDTQYF; DNA: TGTGCCAGCTCACCAACAGGTAGCACAGATACGCAGTATTTT
D: TRBD2; J: TRBJ2-3; V: TRBV7-9; size: .; CDR3: CASSLERGSTDTQYF; DNA: TGTGCCAGCAGCTTAGAGCGGGGGAGCACAGATACGCAGTATTTT
D: .; J: TRBJ1-4; V: TRBV7-2; size: .; CDR3: CASSISGTRTNEKLFF; DNA: TGTGCCAGCAGCATCTCCGGGACTCGCACTAATGAAAAACTGTTTTTT
D: .; J: TRBJ2-7; V: TRBV7-6; size: .; CDR3: CASSLVGAGGVEQYF; DNA: TGTGCCAGCAGCTTAGTTGGGGCAGGCGGCGTGGAGCAGTACTTC
D: .; J: TRBJ1-5; V: TRBV6-5; size: .; CDR3: CASSYSEGAAQPQHF; DNA: TGTGCCAGCAGTTACTCGGAGGGAGCGGCTCAGCCCCAGCATTTT
D: .; J: TRBJ2-7; V: TRBV9; size: .; CDR3: CASSVKDSYEQYF; DNA: TGTGCCAGCAGCGTAAAGGACAGCTACGAGCAGTACTTC
D: TRBD2; J: TRBJ2-7; V: TRBV5-4; size: .; CDR3: CASSYPSGGRYEQYF; DNA: TGTGCCAGCAGCTATCCTAGCGGGGGAAGGTACGAGCAGTACTTC
D: .; J: TRBJ1-2; V: TRBV7-9; size: .; CDR3: CASSLQGYGGYTF; DNA: TGTGCCAGCAGCTTACAGGGGTATGGTGGCTACACCTTC
D: .; J: TRBJ2-2; V: TRBV2; size: .; CDR3: CASSESRTQGELFF; DNA: TGTGCCAGCAGTGAAAGTCGGACACAGGGGGAGCTGTTTTTT
D: .; J: TRBJ2-7; V: TRBV4-1; size: few; CDR3: CASTARGTSDSYEQYF; DNA: TGCGCCAGCACCGCGAGGGGGACCTCGGACTCCTACGAGCAGTACTTC
D: .; J: TRBJ1-5; V: TRBV19; size: .; CDR3: CASSMAYQPQHF; DNA: TGTGCCAGTAGTATGGCTTATCAGCCCCAGCATTTT
D: .; J: TRBJ1-2; V: TRBV6-2/TRBV6-3; size: .; CDR3: CASSPAVYGYTF; DNA: TGTGCCAGCAGCCCGGCAGTCTATGGCTACACCTTC
D: TRBD1; J: TRBJ2-3; V: TRBV24-1; size: .; CDR3: CATSDPGQEGGDTQYF; DNA: TGTGCCACCAGTGACCCGGGACAGGAGGGCGGTGATACGCAGTATTTT
D: .; J: TRBJ2-7; V: TRBV11-2; size: few; CDR3: CASSPTPQGNEQYF; DNA: TGTGCCAGCAGCCCCACCCCCCAGGGGAACGAGCAGTACTTC
D: .; J: TRBJ1-1; V: TRBV7-9; size: .; CDR3: CASSPAGTGWTEAFF; DNA: TGTGCCAGCAGCCCGGCGGGCACCGGGTGGACTGAAGCTTTCTTT
D: .; J: TRBJ1-2; V: TRBV2; size: .; CDR3: CASSEDGRVGYGYTF; DNA: TGTGCCAGCAGTGAAGACGGGAGGGTCGGCTATGGCTACACCTTC
D: TRBD1; J: TRBJ2-2; V: TRBV5-1; size: .; CDR3: CASRTGTGNTGELFF; DNA: TGCGCCAGCAGGACCGGGACAGGGAACACCGGGGAGCTGTTTTTT
D: TRBD1; J: TRBJ2-2; V: TRBV5-1; size: .; CDR3: CASSMRQGIGELFF; DNA: TGCGCCAGCAGCATGCGACAGGGAATCGGGGAGCTGTTTTTT
D: .; J: TRBJ1-2; V: TRBV7-8; size: .; CDR3: CASSYLLQANYGYTF; DNA: TGTGCCAGCAGCTATCTTCTACAGGCGAACTATGGCTACACCTTC
D: .; J: TRBJ1-3; V: TRBV14; size: .; CDR3: CASSLRNTIYF; DNA: TGTGCCAGCAGTCTCCGAAACACCATATATTTT
D: TRBD1; J: TRBJ2-2; V: TRBV9; size: .; CDR3: CASSARQGAVTGELFF; DNA: TGTGCCAGCAGCGCCAGACAGGGGGCTGTCACCGGGGAGCTGTTTTTT
D: TRBD1; J: TRBJ1-1; V: TRBV2; size: few; CDR3: CASSEEGALGAFF; DNA: TGTGCCAGCAGTGAAGAGGGGGCGCTGGGAGCTTTCTTT
D: TRBD1; J: TRBJ2-2; V: TRBV4-3; size: .; CDR3: CASSSTTTGWGTGELFF; DNA: TGCGCCAGCAGCTCAACTACGACAGGGTGGGGCACCGGGGAGCTGTTTTTT
D: .; J: TRBJ2-7; V: TRBV6-5; size: .; CDR3: CASSYSRTPPYEQYF; DNA: TGTGCCAGCAGTTACTCCAGGACACCACCCTACGAGCAGTACTTC
D: .; J: TRBJ2-3; V: TRBV11-2; size: once; CDR3: CASTDSQMTDTQYF; DNA: TGTGCCAGCACCGACTCCCAGATGACAGATACGCAGTATTTT
D: .; J: TRBJ1-1; V: TRBV2; size: .; CDR3: CASSESGAATEAFF; DNA: TGTGCCAGCAGTGAAAGTGGGGCGGCCACTGAAGCTTTCTTT
D: TRBD1; J: TRBJ1-1; V: TRBV30; size: .; CDR3: CAWTYRGATEAFF; DNA: TGTGCCTGGACTTACAGGGGAGCGACTGAAGCTTTCTTT
D: TRBD2; J: TRBJ2-3; V: TRBV19; size: .; CDR3: CASSMSGGRSTQYF; DNA: TGTGCCAGTAGTATGAGCGGGGGGAGGAGCACGCAGTATTTT
D: TRBD1; J: TRBJ1-5; V: TRBV7-2; size: .; CDR3: CASSVKTGGQPQHF; DNA: TGTGCCAGCAGCGTGAAGACAGGGGGACAGCCCCAGCATTTT
D: .; J: TRBJ2-2; V: TRBV9; size: .; CDR3: CASSVVEGLNTGELFF; DNA: TGTGCCAGCAGCGTAGTGGAGGGGTTGAACACCGGGGAGCTGTTTTTT
D: .; J: TRBJ1-2; V: TRBV9; size: .; CDR3: CASSTQTDRTYGYTF; DNA: TGTGCCAGCAGCACCCAAACTGACAGGACCTATGGCTACACCTTC
D: TRBD1; J: TRBJ1-2; V: TRBV4-1; size: .; CDR3: CASSPESGQVYGYTF; DNA: TGCGCCAGCAGCCCCGAAAGTGGACAGGTCTATGGCTACACCTTC
D: TRBD2; J: TRBJ2-5; V: TRBV19; size: .; CDR3: CASSATSGGAETQYF; DNA: TGTGCCAGTAGTGCAACTAGCGGGGGGGCAGAGACCCAGTACTTC
D: TRBD1; J: TRBJ2-7; V: TRBV4-1; size: .; CDR3: CASSLGSGTGASYEQYF; DNA: TGCGCCAGCAGCCTCGGATCCGGGACAGGGGCCTCCTACGAGCAGTACTTC
D: .; J: TRBJ1-1; V: TRBV6-5; size: .; CDR3: CATLRIVEAFF; DNA: TGTGCCACCCTGCGGATAGTGGAAGCTTTCTTT